This TCR beta chain was obtained from a study of beta chain features in type 1 diabetes. Looking at the study overall: There was similarity between patients and healthy donors in age, gender and cell yields. General observations from the study: In comparison with healthy donors, patients had naive, central memory and Treg TCRB repertoires that appeared more similar.

Germline V gene data show CDR1 as MRHNA and CDR2 as SNTAGT. The CDR3 runs 11 residues. The V gene lost 6 bases and the J gene lost 4 bases, with 6 bases spanning the gap. All of the isolated RNA was reverse transcribed, so expressed TCRB transcripts were sequenced. Deep immunoSEQ sequencing covered naive, central memory and regulatory T cell samples. The data were produced by immunoSEQ multiplex PCR, yet TCRdb's version contains in-frame clones alone and is incomplete. The data contain 110,000 to 150,000 clones, 9.7% of them seen just once; the ten biggest clones take up about 0.6%. There are a few counts of this clone. Its antigen is currently unknown. Sorted CD4+ subsets: naive, central memory, regulatory, stem cell-like memory (CD45RO/CCR7/CD25/CD127/CD95/CD27 panel).

This TCR came from a woman aged 40 to 49 in good health. Sequenced sample: central memory CD4+ T cells from blood. The V gene is TRBV6-4, the J gene TRBJ2-5, with D perhaps matching TRBD1 (5 bases). The CDR3: CASRGRETQYF. The CDR3 DNA sequence: TGTGCCAGCAGGGGGCGAGAGACCCAGTACTTC.